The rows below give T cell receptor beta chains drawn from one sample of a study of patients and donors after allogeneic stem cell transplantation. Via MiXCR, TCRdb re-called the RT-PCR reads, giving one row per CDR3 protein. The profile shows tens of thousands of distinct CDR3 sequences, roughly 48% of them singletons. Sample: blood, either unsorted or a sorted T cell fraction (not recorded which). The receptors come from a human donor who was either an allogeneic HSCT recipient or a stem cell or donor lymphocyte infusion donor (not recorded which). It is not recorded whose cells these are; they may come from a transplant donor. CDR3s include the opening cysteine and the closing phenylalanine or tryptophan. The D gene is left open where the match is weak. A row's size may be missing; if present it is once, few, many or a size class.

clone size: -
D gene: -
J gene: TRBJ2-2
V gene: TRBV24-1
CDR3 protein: CATSDSEGHGELFF
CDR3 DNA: TGTGCCACCAGTGATTCGGAAGGACACGGGGAGCTGTTTTTT

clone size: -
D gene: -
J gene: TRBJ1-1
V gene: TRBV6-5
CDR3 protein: CASSYGVVNTEAFF
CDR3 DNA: TGTGCCAGCAGTTACGGGGTTGTCAACACTGAAGCTTTCTTT

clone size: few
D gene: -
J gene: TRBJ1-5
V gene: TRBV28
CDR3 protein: CASREGRGGNQPQHF
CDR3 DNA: TGTGCCAGCAGGGAGGGTAGAGGGGGCAATCAGCCCCAGCATTTT

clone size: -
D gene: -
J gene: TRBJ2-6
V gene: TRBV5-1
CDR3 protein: CASRRAQAGANVLTF
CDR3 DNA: TGCGCCAGCAGAAGAGCCCAAGCCGGGGCCAACGTCCTGACTTTC

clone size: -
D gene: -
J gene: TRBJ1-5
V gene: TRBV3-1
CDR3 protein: CASSQDIGFQPQHF
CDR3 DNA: TGTGCCAGCAGCCAAGATATAGGATTTCAGCCCCAGCATTTT

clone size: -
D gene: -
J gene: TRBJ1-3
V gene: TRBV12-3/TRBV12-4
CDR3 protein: CASTTGFSGNTIYF
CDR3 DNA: TGTGCCAGCACTACAGGGTTCTCTGGAAACACCATATATTTT

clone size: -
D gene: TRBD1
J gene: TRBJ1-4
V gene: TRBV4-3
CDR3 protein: CASSQGTRGQEKLFF
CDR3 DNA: TGCGCCAGCAGCCAAGGTACCAGGGGGCAAGAAAAACTGTTTTTT

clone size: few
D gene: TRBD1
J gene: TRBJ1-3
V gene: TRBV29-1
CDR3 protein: CSAKAGTVSFGNTIYF
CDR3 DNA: TGCAGCGCCAAAGCCGGGACAGTCTCATTCGGAAACACCATATATTTT

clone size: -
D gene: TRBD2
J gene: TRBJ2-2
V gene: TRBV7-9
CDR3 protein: CASRTTSGRQTGELFF
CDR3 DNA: TGTGCCAGCAGGACGACTAGCGGGAGACAGACCGGGGAGCTGTTTTTT

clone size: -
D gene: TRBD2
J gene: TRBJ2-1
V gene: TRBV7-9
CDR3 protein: CASSWVRGGRVDNEQFF
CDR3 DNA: TGTGCCAGCAGCTGGGTTCGTGGCGGGAGAGTCGACAATGAGCAGTTCTTC

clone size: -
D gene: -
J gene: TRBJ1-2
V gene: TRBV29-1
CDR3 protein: CSVQMRSYGYTF
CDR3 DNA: TGCAGCGTCCAGATGCGGTCATATGGCTACACCTTC

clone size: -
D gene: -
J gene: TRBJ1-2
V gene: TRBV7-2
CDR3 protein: CASSLVLRDGYTF
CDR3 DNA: TGTGCCAGCAGCTTAGTCTTAAGGGATGGCTACACCTTC

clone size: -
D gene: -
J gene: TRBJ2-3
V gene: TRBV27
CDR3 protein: CASSFQAGSTDTQYF
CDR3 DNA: TGTGCCAGCAGTTTCCAAGCAGGAAGCACAGATACGCAGTATTTT

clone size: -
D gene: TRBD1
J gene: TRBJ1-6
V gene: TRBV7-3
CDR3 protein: CASSRQGGYNSPLHF
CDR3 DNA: TGTGCCAGCAGTCGACAGGGCGGATATAATTCACCCCTCCACTTT

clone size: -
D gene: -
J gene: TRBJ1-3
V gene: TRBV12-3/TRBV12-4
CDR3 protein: CASSLAGTISGNTIYF
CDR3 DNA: TGTGCCAGCAGTTTAGCAGGAACCATTTCTGGAAACACCATATATTTT

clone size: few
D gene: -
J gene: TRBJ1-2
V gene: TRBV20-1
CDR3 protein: CSASGLKGPNYGYTF
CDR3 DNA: TGCAGTGCTAGTGGGCTGAAGGGCCCGAACTATGGCTACACCTTC

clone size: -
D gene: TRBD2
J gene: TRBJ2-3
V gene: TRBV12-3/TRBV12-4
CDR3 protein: CASRPRLAGGPDTQYF
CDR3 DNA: TGTGCCAGCAGACCGAGACTAGCGGGAGGCCCAGATACGCAGTATTTT

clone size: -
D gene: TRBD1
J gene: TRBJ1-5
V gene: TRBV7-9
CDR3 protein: CASSPGTGASNQPQHF
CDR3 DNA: TGTGCCAGCAGCCCCGGGACAGGGGCCTCCAATCAGCCCCAGCATTTT

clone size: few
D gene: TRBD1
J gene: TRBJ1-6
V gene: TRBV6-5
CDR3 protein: CASLGQGNSPLHF
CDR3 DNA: TGTGCCAGCCTCGGACAGGGGAATTCACCCCTCCACTTT

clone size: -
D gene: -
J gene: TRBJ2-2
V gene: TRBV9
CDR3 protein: CASSVIGTGELFF
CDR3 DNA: TGTGCCAGCAGCGTAATTGGGACCGGGGAGCTGTTTTTT

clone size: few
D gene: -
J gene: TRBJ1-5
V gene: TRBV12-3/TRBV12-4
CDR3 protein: CASSLPEGNQPQHF
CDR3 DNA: TGTGCCAGCAGCCTACCCGAAGGCAATCAGCCCCAGCATTTT

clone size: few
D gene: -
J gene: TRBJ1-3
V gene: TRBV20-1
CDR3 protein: CSARADRSSGNTIYF
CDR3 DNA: TGCAGTGCTAGAGCAGACCGGTCTTCTGGAAACACCATATATTTT

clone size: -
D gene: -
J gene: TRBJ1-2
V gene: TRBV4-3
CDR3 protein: CASSQDEGSLPGYTF
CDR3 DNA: TGCGCCAGCAGCCAAGATGAGGGTTCCTTACCGGGCTACACCTTC

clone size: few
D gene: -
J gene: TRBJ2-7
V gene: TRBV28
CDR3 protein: CASSLESGVRGEQYF
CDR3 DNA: TGTGCCAGCAGTTTAGAATCTGGGGTCCGAGGAGAGCAGTACTTC

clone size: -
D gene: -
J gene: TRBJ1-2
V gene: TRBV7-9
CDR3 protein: CASSEDSTRYGYTF
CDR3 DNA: TGTGCCAGCAGCGAGGACAGTACCCGCTATGGCTACACCTTC

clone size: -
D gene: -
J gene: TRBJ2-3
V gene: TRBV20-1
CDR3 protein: CSARFPSRKDTQYF
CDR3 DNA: TGCAGTGCTAGGTTTCCTAGCAGGAAAGATACGCAGTATTTT

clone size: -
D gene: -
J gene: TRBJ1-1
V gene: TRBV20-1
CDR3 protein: CSGRAGLSSEAFF
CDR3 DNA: TGCAGTGGGAGGGCAGGGTTATCTTCCGAAGCTTTCTTT

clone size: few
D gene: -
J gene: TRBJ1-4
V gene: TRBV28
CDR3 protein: CASSGGGQFTRDEKLFF
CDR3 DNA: TGTGCCAGCAGTGGAGGAGGACAGTTCACCAGGGATGAAAAACTGTTTTTT

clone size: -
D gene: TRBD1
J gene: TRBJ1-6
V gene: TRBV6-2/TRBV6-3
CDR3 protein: CASRPNRDRNSPLHF
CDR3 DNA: TGTGCCAGCAGGCCAAACCGGGACAGGAATTCACCCCTCCACTTT

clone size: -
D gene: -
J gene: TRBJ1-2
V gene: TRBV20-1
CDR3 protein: CSAKTFGGGYTF
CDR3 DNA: TGCAGTGCTAAAACCTTCGGCGGTGGCTACACCTTC

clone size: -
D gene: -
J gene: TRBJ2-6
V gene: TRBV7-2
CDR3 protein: CASSLGRGSGANVLTF
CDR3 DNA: TGTGCCAGCAGCTTAGGAAGGGGCTCTGGGGCCAACGTCCTGACTTTC

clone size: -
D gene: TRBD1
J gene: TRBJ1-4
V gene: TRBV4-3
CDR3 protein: CASSQKGQSDEKLFF
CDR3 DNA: TGCGCCAGCAGCCAAAAGGGACAGTCCGATGAAAAACTGTTTTTT

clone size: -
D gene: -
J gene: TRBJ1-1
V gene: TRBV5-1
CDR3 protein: CASSLQGSGNTEAFF
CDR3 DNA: TGCGCCAGCAGCTTACAGGGATCAGGCAACACTGAAGCTTTCTTT

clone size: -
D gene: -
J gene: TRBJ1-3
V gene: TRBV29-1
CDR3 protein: CSVGGEQGRNTIYF
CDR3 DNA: TGCAGCGTTGGTGGGGAACAGGGCAGAAACACCATATATTTT

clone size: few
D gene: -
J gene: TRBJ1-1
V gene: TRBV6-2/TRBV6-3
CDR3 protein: CASSYPGSTEAFF
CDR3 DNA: TGTGCCAGCAGTTACCCAGGGAGCACTGAAGCTTTCTTT

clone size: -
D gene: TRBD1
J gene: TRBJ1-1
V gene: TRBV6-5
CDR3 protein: CASSYGIRGTEAFF
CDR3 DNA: TGTGCCAGCAGTTACGGCATCAGGGGGACTGAAGCTTTCTTT

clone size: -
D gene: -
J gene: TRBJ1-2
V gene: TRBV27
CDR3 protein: CASSPPGGVNYGYTF
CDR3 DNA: TGTGCCAGCAGTCCGCCGGGGGGAGTCAACTATGGCTACACCTTC

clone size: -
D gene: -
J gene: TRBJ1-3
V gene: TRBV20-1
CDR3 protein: CSAIQTGGNTIYF
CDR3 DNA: TGCAGTGCTATCCAGACAGGCGGAAACACCATATATTTT

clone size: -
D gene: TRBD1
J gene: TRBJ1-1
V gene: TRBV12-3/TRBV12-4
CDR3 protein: CASRGGQGDTEAFF
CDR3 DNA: TGTGCCAGCAGGGGGGGACAGGGGGACACTGAAGCTTTCTTT

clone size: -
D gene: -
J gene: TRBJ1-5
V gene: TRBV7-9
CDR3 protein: CASSLQGSNQPQHF
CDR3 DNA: TGTGCCAGCAGCTTACAGGGGTCCAATCAGCCCCAGCATTTT

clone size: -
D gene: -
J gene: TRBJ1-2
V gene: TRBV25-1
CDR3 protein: CASTSRGVYGYTF
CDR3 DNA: TGTGCCAGCACCTCTCGAGGCGTCTATGGCTACACCTTC

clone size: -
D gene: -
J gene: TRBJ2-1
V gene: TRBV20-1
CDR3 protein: CSANNLVFNEQFF
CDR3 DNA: TGCAGTGCTAACAATCTAGTATTCAATGAGCAGTTCTTC

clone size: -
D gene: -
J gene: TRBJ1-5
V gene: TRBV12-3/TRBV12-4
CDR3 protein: CASSLAAGGNQPQHF
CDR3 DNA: TGTGCCAGCAGTTTAGCCGCGGGGGGCAATCAGCCCCAGCATTTT

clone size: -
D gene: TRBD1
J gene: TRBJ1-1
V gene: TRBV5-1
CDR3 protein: CASSPGQGAGTEAFF
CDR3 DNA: TGCGCCAGCAGCCCCGGACAGGGGGCCGGGACTGAAGCTTTCTTT

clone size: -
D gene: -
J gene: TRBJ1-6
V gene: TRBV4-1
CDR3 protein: CASSQDVNNNSPLHF
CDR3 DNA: TGCGCCAGCAGCCAAGATGTAAACAATAATTCACCCCTCCACTTT

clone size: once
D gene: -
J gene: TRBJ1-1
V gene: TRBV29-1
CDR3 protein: CSVDPGPNTEAFF
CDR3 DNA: TGCAGCGTTGACCCGGGACCGAACACTGAAGCTTTCTTT

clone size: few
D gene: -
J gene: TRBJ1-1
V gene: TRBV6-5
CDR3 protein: CASIPPGGANTEAFF
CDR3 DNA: TGTGCCAGCATCCCCCCCGGGGGGGCAAACACTGAAGCTTTCTTT

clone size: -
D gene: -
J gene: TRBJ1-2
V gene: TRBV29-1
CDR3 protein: CSVPGRNYGYTF
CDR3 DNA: TGCAGCGTTCCCGGGAGAAACTATGGCTACACCTTC

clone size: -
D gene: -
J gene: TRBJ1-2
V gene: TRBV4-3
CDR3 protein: CASSQDRDGDYGYTF
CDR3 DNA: TGCGCCAGCAGCCAAGATAGGGACGGGGACTATGGCTACACCTTC

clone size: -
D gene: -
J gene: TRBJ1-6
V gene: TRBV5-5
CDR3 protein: CASSLSDGGYNSPLHF
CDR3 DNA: TGTGCCAGCAGCCTCTCAGACGGGGGATATAATTCACCCCTCCACTTT

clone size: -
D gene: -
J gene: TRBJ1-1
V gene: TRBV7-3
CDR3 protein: CASSPTGGDTEAFF
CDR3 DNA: TGTGCCAGCAGCCCAACGGGGGGCGACACTGAAGCTTTCTTT

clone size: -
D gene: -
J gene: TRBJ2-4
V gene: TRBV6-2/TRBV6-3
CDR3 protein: CASCGTSKNIQYF
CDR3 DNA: TGTGCCAGCTGTGGGACTTCCAAAAACATTCAGTACTTC